These T cell receptor beta chains were read from a single sample in a study of T cells in Graves' hyperthyroidism and ophthalmopathy. TCRdb used MiXCR to reprocess the multiplex PCR reads, holding one entry per CDR3 protein. This table holds fewer than 300,000 distinct CDR3 sequences, approximately 16% found once. Sequencing was done on a sample of blood. Receptors were obtained from a woman aged 45-60 years with Graves' hyperthyroidism that later progressed to Graves' ophthalmopathy. The conserved cysteine and the conserved F or W are not part of the CDR3 here. Each record gives: V gene, J gene, CDR3 protein.

TRBV25-1	TRBJ2-1	ASSLTNNEQF
TRBV10-3	TRBJ2-5	AISDRLQETQY
TRBV13	TRBJ2-2	ASSRTGFGGELF
TRBV18	TRBJ2-5	ASSPPAGGLQETQY
TRBV5-1	TRBJ2-3	ASGIGLAGSTDTQY
TRBV20-1	TRBJ2-6	SAHVGGPGANVLT
TRBV6-1	TRBJ2-7	ASRQGGSSYKQY
TRBV29-1	TRBJ2-1	SVISLNEQF
TRBV6-1	TRBJ1-2	ASSSRDRRYGYT
TRBV6-5	TRBJ1-5	ASSYGGYNQPQH
TRBV3-1	TRBJ2-1	ASSQLRGTSGSSYNEQF
TRBV30	TRBJ1-6	AWSALRGPLGSPLH
TRBV12-3/TRBV12-4	TRBJ1-2	ASSLDSTYGYT
TRBV5-1	TRBJ2-3	ASRPDSTDTQY
TRBV6-6	TRBJ2-1	ASSYEGRSYNEQF
TRBV20-1	TRBJ2-7	SARMTSGSGYEQY
TRBV11-2	TRBJ1-4	ASSFGREKLF
TRBV5-1	TRBJ2-3	ASSLEQASRTDTQY
TRBV6-6	TRBJ1-1	ASSYWTENTEAF
TRBV5-1	TRBJ1-6	ASSLEGGALH
TRBV28	TRBJ1-5	ASHAPGKGQPQH
TRBV15	TRBJ1-2	ATSRDFTGTANYGYT
TRBV9	TRBJ2-7	ASSVRTSGYEQY
TRBV19	TRBJ1-5	ASSISHFYSNQPQH
TRBV6-1	TRBJ1-2	ASSRDSPYGYT
TRBV20-1	TRBJ1-2	SARDAAITYGYT
TRBV4-1	TRBJ1-5	ASSQRWRENSNQPQH
TRBV2	TRBJ2-1	ASSDNGYNEQF
TRBV3-1	TRBJ2-1	ASSQEVAGVADEQF
TRBV28	TRBJ2-7	ASSPRGVAGAYEQY
TRBV9	TRBJ2-7	ASSGSGRGTYEQY
TRBV29-1	TRBJ2-7	SVDRGIGDEQY
TRBV5-8	TRBJ1-1	ASSSDRGGRAF
TRBV18	TRBJ2-1	ASSPPGLRNEQF
TRBV9	TRBJ1-1	ASSGPEGYTEAF
TRBV5-1	TRBJ1-1	VSSLALTGGYTEAL
TRBV20-1	TRBJ2-5	SARDLNGRETQY
TRBV19	TRBJ1-6	ASTRDSGTSPLH
TRBV24-1	TRBJ2-2	ATSDSGTSGPKFGELF
TRBV28	TRBJ2-1	ASSGPRTHDRPNEQF
TRBV12-3/TRBV12-4	TRBJ2-1	ASRHDRGRYNEQF
TRBV5-5	TRBJ2-7	ASSLAGHYEQY
TRBV30	TRBJ1-5	AWSVGGWNQPQH
TRBV20-1	TRBJ2-1	SAGFSGLFYNEQF
TRBV30	TRBJ1-5	AWGVNGGQPQH
TRBV20-1	TRBJ1-1	SPMKGGYAEAF
TRBV3-1	TRBJ2-1	ASSQDVPSREDSYNEQF
TRBV2	TRBJ1-4	ASSDRVVEKLF
TRBV27	TRBJ2-7	ASSPPPGVARYEQY
TRBV28	TRBJ2-5	ASSLDKWGLAEQETQY
TRBV10-3	TRBJ2-1	AIRSTRGLNNEQF